This T cell receptor beta chain was retrieved from a study of shared clonotypes between healthy human individuals. Here immunoSEQ multiplex PCR was the method, and the copy in TCRdb shows in-frame clones only, minus some. The sample contains some 2,100,000 clones, more than 85% of which appear only once. CDR3 length: 12 amino acids. Germline V gene lookup returns CDR1 MNHEY and CDR2 SMNVEV (reference sequence). The ends were cut back, 6 bases at V and 8 bases at J, with 13 bases in the middle. In the case of this clone: Other nucleotide sequences from this sample produce the same CDR3.

The naive CD8 population came from CD45RO-negative cells selected for CCR7, without terminally differentiated effector memory CD45RA+ cells. This receptor was identified in a man younger than 30 in good health. Some clones in this sample may be carry-over from other donors' samples. The rearrangement joins TRBV27 to TRBJ1-2; D is ambiguous. The sample consisted of naive CD8+ T cells from PBMCs. The CDR3 DNA follows: TGTGCCAGCAGCTCCGGGTTGGACGGCTACACCTTC. Translating it yields CASSSGLDGYTF.